A selection of T cell receptor beta chains follows, all from one sample in a study of CD8 T cells in Susac syndrome. Using its own MiXCR run on the immunoSEQ multiplex PCR reads, TCRdb lists one record per CDR3 protein. Found here are under 85,000 distinct CDR3 sequences, approximately 94% of them singletons; the top ten hold around 0.61%. The sequencing sample was made of CD8+ T cells from PBMCs. The receptor set was obtained from a human donor with multiple sclerosis. Each CDR3 is given with its conserved first and last residue. D genes are given only for firm matches. Where a row states a size, it is once, few, many or the class of an expanded clone; other rows omit it.

-	TRBV28	TRBJ1-1	-	TGTGCCAGCAGCGACTTGGACAGGAACACTGAAGCTTTCTTT	CASSDLDRNTEAFF
-	TRBV20-1	TRBJ2-1	-	TGCAGTGCTAGTGTAACCGCGGGGAATGAGCAGTTCTTC	CSASVTAGNEQFF
-	TRBV7-9	TRBJ2-7	TRBD1	TGTGCCAGCAGCGCCGACAGGGAACGGTACGAGCAGTACTTC	CASSADRERYEQYF
once	TRBV7-6	TRBJ2-7	TRBD2	TGTGCCAGCAGCATCGGGACTAGCGGGGAGCAGTACTTC	CASSIGTSGEQYF
-	TRBV9	TRBJ2-1	-	TGTGCCAGCCGGGGGGCATCCTACAATGAGCAGTTCTTC	CASRGASYNEQFF
-	TRBV28	TRBJ2-1	-	TGTGCCAGCAGTTCCGACGGAAGCTCCTACAATGAGCAGTTCTTC	CASSSDGSSYNEQFF
-	TRBV4-2	TRBJ2-7	TRBD1	TGTGCCAGCAGCCAGTCGACAGGGGGGTCCTACGAGCAGTACTTC	CASSQSTGGSYEQYF
-	TRBV6-5	TRBJ2-7	-	TGTGCCAGCAGTTCAGATGCACTGGAGCAGTACTTC	CASSSDALEQYF
-	TRBV6-2/TRBV6-3	TRBJ1-2	-	TGTGCCAGCAGTTCCTCCGAGGTCGGGGGAGAGGACTATGGCTACACCTTC	CASSSSEVGGEDYGYTF
-	TRBV6-4	TRBJ2-5	-	TGTGCCAGCAGTGATTGGGAGACCCAGTACTTC	CASSDWETQYF
-	TRBV2	TRBJ2-3	TRBD1	TGTGCCAGCAGTGAATTCGGGACAGGGGATGAACTAAGCACAGATACGCAGTATTTT	CASSEFGTGDELSTDTQYF
-	TRBV25-1	TRBJ1-2	-	TGTGCCAGCAGTGAATCGGTGTGGGTAAATGGCTACACCTTC	CASSESVWVNGYTF
once	TRBV4-1	TRBJ1-6	-	TGCGCCAGCAGCCCCGAAAACCATTCACCCCTCCACTTT	CASSPENHSPLHF
-	TRBV9	TRBJ2-7	-	TGTGCCAGCAGCATTAGCCCCTCCTACGAGCAGTACTTC	CASSISPSYEQYF
-	TRBV27	TRBJ2-5	TRBD2	TGTGCCAGCAGTCCCACCAGCGGGGGGGCCTTTGAGACCCAGTACTTC	CASSPTSGGAFETQYF
once	TRBV27	TRBJ1-5	-	TGTGCCAGCAGCTCCGCTCCCCAATGGCCCCAGCATTTT	CASSSAPQWPQHF
few	TRBV4-1	TRBJ1-2	-	TGCGCCAGCAGCCAAGAACTACAGCCTAACTATGGCTACACCTTC	CASSQELQPNYGYTF
-	TRBV7-3	TRBJ2-1	TRBD1	TGTGCCAGCAGTGCACGCCCAGGGGGAAAAAGAAATGAGCAGTTCTTC	CASSARPGGKRNEQFF
-	TRBV5-8	TRBJ1-1	-	TGTGCCAGCAGCTTGGCAGGGTACACTGAAGCTTTCTTT	CASSLAGYTEAFF
-	TRBV6-5	TRBJ2-5	TRBD2	TGTGCCAGCAGTTACTCGTGGGACCCCCGGGGGGTTTTGTCCCAGTACTTC	CASSYSWDPRGVLSQYF
once	TRBV7-2	TRBJ2-7	-	TGTGCCAGCAGCTTAGAGTTGATGGGAGCCTACGAGCAGTACTTC	CASSLELMGAYEQYF
-	TRBV28	TRBJ2-1	TRBD2	TGTGCCAGCACCAACGGGGACCCCGGGGGGTACAATGAGCAGTTCTTC	CASTNGDPGGYNEQFF
once	TRBV19	TRBJ1-1	TRBD1	TGTGCCAGTAGTAGTGGACAGGGTGGGGCGGCTTTCTTT	CASSSGQGGAAFF
-	TRBV27	TRBJ2-5	-	TGTGCCAGCAGTTTGGGGACACCTCAAGAGACCCAGTACTTC	CASSLGTPQETQYF
-	TRBV29-1	TRBJ1-1	-	TGCAGCGTTGTAGTGGGCGCGAACACTGAAGCTTTCTTT	CSVVVGANTEAFF
-	TRBV6-5	TRBJ2-3	TRBD2	TGTGCCAGCAGTTCCCTGACTAGCGGATTCACAGATACGCAGTATTTT	CASSSLTSGFTDTQYF
-	TRBV13	TRBJ2-1	-	TGTGCCAGCAGTTTGATGGGGGGTGAGCAGTTCTTC	CASSLMGGEQFF
-	TRBV20-1	TRBJ2-7	-	TGCAGTGCTAGAGGTTCTGCGGCCTACGAGCAGTACTTC	CSARGSAAYEQYF
-	TRBV21-1	TRBJ1-2	-	TGTGCCAGCAGCAAGGGTTACACCTTC	CASSKGYTF
-	TRBV19	TRBJ2-7	TRBD2	TGTGCCAGTGCTTTAGCGGGAGGGTACGAGCAGTACTTC	CASALAGGYEQYF
once	TRBV15	TRBJ2-7	TRBD2	TGTGCCACCAGCAGAGGGGTAGCGGGAGTATACGAGCAGTACTTC	CATSRGVAGVYEQYF
-	TRBV7-9	TRBJ2-1	-	TGTGCCAGCTACCACAACGGGGCTGAGCAGTTCTTC	CASYHNGAEQFF
-	TRBV29-1	TRBJ2-2	-	TGCAGCGTTGGAGGCGAAGGGAGAACCACCGGGGAGCTGTTTTTT	CSVGGEGRTTGELFF